This T cell receptor beta chain originates from a study of T-cell reconstitution after alpha-beta-depleted transplantation in children. Unique molecular identifiers were incorporated into the prepared TCRbeta library. TCRdb re-called the PCR reads through MiXCR, storing one row per CDR3 protein. The sample yields around 360,000 distinct CDR3 sequences, 10% seen once. Trimming stripped 5 bases from V and 0 bases from J, with 20 bases between. The CDR3 totals 17 residues. Germline V gene sequence: CDR1 SEHNR, CDR2 FQNEAQ (reference sequence). This material consisted of PBMCs from the stem cell graft donor, taken from the stem cell graft. This receptor was taken from a human donor who donated a stem cell graft to a child with acute lymphoblastic leukemia. The chain has TRBV7-9 and TRBJ2-7, with D possibly called TRBD1 or TRBD2 (5 bases each). The CDR3 bases are TGTGCCAGCAGCGGAGCCGGGGACGGTACAAGCTCCTACGAGCAGTACTTC. Translating gives CASSGAGDGTSSYEQYF.